A single sample gave rise to the 6 T cell receptor beta chains below, sequenced in a study of OX40 agonist ivuxolimab in advanced cancers. Using immunoSEQ multiplex PCR, the repertoire was profiled, and TCRdb retains in-frame clones only, with some absent. The table has 75,000 to 100,000 clones, roughly 87% seen once. The specimen comprised CD4+ or CD8+ T cells sorted from blood, sampled in a trial of the OX40 agonist ivuxolimab. These TCRs come from an adult with an advanced solid tumor such as melanoma, head and neck, liver or kidney cancer.

The rearrangement links TRBV12-1 to TRBJ2-5; the table names TRBD2, a call not compared with the DNA. TRBV12-1 is a recognized pseudogene. This CDR3 region has 14 residues. As DNA, the CDR3 is TGTGCCAGCAGCTTTGTAGCGGGGGTGGAGACCCAGTACTTC. Amino acids: CASSFVAGVETQYF.

The J gene is TRBJ2-5, the V gene TRBV5-1; 7 nucleotides match TRBD1. V lost 4 bases to trimming and J lost 2 bases; unmatched junction nucleotides: 8. Germline V lookup: CDR1 SGHRS, CDR2 YFSETQ. The CDR3 consists of 15 residues. The CDR3 sequence: CASSVTGTSQETQYF. The CDR3 DNA follows: TGCGCCAGCAGCGTGACAGGGACATCTCAAGAGACCCAGTACTTC.

The chain is built from TRBV7-2 and TRBJ1-4; TRBD1 agrees at 7 bases. With V trimmed by 2 bases and J by 14 bases, 8 bases remained unmatched. This CDR3 comprises 13 residues. Germline CDR1 SGHTA, CDR2 FQGNSA. CDR3 region: CASSLRQGYNLFF. In DNA form, the CDR3 reads TGTGCCAGCAGCTTACGACAGGGCTACAATCTGTTTTTT.

The count of this clone is one. The CDR3 protein is CASSYSGELSGNTIYF. CDR3 in DNA: TGTGCCAGCAGTTACTCTGGGGAACTCTCTGGAAACACCATATATTTT. The V call is TRBV6-5, the J call TRBJ1-3; D gene ambiguous. This CDR3 contains 16 residues. The V end was cut by 0 bases, the J end by 0 bases, with 9 bases between. Germline values: CDR1 MNHEY, CDR2 SVGAGI.

J is TRBJ1-1 and V is TRBV6-6, with 8 bases matching TRBD1. V shed 7 bases and J 1 base; nucleotides not matched to a gene: 5. The length of the CDR3 is 14 residues. Germline-derived CDR1 and CDR2 are MNHNY and SVGAGI (reference sequence). The CDR3 region is CASTPTGANTEAFF. CDR3 in DNA: TGTGCCAGCACCCCGACAGGGGCGAACACTGAAGCTTTCTTT.

The V gene is TRBV5-4, the J gene TRBJ2-4; 12 nucleotides agree with TRBD1. Losses at the gene ends were 9 bases for V and 1 base for J; bases not matched to a gene: 17. Germline loops: CDR1 SGHNT, CDR2 YYREEE (reference sequence). The CDR3 totals 19 residues. CDR3 DNA: TGTGCCACCACCCCGCCGGGACAGGGGGCGCGAGGGGCCAAAAACATTCAGTACTTC. It encodes CATTPPGQGARGAKNIQYF.